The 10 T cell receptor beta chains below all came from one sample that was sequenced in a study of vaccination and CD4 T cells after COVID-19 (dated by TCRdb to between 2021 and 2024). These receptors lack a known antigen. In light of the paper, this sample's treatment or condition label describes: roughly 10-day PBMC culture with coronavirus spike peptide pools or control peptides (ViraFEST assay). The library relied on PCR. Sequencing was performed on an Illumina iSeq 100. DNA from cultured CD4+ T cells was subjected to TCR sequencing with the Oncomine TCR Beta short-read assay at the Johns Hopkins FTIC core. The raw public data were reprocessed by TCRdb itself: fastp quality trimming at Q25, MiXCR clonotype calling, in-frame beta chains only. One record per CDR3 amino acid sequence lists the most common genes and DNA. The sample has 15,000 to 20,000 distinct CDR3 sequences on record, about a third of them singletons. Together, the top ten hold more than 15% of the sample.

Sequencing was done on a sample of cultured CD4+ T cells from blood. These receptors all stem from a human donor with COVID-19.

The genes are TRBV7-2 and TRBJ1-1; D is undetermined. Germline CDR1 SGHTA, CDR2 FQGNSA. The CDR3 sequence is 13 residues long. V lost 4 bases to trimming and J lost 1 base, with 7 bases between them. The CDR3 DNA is TGTGCCAGCAGCTCGACCTCGAACACTGAAGCTTTCTTT. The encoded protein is CASSSTSNTEAFF.

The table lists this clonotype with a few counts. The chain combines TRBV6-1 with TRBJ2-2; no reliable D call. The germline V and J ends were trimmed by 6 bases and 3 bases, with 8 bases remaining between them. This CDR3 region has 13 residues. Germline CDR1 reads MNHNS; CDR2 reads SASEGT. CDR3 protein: CASRFRDTGELFF. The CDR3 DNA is TGTGCCAGCAGATTTCGGGACACCGGGGAGCTGTTTTTT.

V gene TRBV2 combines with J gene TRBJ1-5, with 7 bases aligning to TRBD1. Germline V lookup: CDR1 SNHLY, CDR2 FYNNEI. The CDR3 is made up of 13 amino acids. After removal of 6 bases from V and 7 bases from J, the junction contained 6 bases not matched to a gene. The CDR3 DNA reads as TGTGCCAGCAGAGGACAGGTACTCCAGCCCCAGCATTTT. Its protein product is CASRGQVLQPQHF.

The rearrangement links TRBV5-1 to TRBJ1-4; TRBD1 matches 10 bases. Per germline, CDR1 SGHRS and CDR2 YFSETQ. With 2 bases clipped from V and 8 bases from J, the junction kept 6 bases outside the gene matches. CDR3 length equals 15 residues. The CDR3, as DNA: TGCGCCAGCAGCTTCGGGACAGGGGTCCTCGAAAAACTGTTTTTT. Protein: CASSFGTGVLEKLFF. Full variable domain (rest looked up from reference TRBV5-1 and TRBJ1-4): KAGVTQTPRYLIKTRGQQVTLSCSPISGHRSVSWYQQTPGQGLQFLFEYFSETQRNKGNFPGRFSGRQFSNSRSEMNVSTLELGDSALYLCASSFGTGVLEKLFFGSGTQLSVL.

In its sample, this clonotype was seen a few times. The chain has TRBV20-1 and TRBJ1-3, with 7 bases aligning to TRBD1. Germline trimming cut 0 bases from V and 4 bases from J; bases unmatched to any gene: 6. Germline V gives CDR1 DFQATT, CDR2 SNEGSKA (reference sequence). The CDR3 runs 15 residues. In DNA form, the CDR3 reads TGCAGTGCTAGAGATCCTACAGGGGCCGGAAACACCATATATTTT. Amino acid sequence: CSARDPTGAGNTIYF.

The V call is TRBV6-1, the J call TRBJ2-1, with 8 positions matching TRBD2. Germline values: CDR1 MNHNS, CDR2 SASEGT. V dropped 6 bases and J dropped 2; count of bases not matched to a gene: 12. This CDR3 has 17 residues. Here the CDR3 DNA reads TGTGCCAGCAGACCCCACAATAGCGGGGCACCCTACAATGAGCAGTTCTTC. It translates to CASRPHNSGAPYNEQFF.

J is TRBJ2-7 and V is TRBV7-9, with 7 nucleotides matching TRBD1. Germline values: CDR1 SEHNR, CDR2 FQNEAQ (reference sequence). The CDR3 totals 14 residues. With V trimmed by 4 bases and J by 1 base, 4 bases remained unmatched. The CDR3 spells CASSSQGSSYEQYF. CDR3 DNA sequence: TGTGCCAGCAGCTCACAGGGGTCATCCTACGAGCAGTACTTC.

The CDR3 protein is CASSLTRVNTGELFF. The CDR3 region has the DNA TGTGCCAGCAGCTTAACCAGAGTGAACACCGGGGAGCTGTTTTTT. The rearrangement joins TRBV7-2 to TRBJ2-2; D unresolved. The CDR3 totals 15 residues. The germline V gene encodes CDR1 SGHTA and CDR2 FQGNSA. Trimming cost V 2 bases and J 1 base, with 8 bases left between them.

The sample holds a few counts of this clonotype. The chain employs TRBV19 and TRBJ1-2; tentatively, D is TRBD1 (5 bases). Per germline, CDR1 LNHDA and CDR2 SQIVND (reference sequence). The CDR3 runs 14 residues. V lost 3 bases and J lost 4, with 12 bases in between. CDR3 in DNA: TGTGCCAGTAGTATTAATCGGCAGGGCTATGGCTACACCTTC. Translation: CASSINRQGYGYTF.

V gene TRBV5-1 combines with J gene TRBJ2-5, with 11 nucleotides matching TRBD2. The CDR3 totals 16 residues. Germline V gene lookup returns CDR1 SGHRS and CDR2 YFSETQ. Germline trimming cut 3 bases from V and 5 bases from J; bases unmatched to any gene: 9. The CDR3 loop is CASSSGLTSGAETQYF. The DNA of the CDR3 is TGCGCCAGCAGCTCGGGCCTGACTAGCGGGGCGGAGACCCAGTACTTC.